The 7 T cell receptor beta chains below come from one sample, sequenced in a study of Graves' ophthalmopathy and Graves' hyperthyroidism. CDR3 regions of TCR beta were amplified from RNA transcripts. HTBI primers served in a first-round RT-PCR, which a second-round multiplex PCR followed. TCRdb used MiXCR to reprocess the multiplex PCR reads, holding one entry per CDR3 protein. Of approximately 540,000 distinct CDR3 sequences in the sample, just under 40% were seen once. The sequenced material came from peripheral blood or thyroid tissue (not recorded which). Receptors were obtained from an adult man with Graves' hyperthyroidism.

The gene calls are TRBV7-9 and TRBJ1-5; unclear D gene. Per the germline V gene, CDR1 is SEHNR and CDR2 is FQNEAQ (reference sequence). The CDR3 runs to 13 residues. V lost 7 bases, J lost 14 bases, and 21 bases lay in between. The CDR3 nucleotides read TGTGCCAGCAAAGAATGGGTGGGCTCCTACGAGCATTTT. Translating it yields CASKEWVGSYEHF.

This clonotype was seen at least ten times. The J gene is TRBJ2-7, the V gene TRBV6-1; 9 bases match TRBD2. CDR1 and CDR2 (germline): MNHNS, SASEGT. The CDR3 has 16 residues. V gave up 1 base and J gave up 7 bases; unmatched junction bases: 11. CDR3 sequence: CASSEGLAAWEREQYF. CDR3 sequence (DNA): TGTGCCAGCAGTGAAGGACTAGCGGCATGGGAGAGGGAGCAGTACTTC.

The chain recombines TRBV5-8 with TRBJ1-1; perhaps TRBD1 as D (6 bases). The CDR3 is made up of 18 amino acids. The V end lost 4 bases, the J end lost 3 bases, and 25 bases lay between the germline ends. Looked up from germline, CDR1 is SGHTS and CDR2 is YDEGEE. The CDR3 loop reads CASSRDMNKGSEDTEAFF. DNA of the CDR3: TGTGCCAGCAGCCGGGACATGAATAAAGGTTCCGAGGACACTGAAGCTTTCTTT.

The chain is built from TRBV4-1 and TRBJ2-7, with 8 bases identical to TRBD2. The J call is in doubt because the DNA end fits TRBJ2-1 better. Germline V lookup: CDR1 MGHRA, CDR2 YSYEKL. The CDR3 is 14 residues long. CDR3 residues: CASSQRREVSEQFF. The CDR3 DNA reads TGCGCCAGCAGCCAAAGGCGGGAGGTCAGTGAGCAGTTCTTC.

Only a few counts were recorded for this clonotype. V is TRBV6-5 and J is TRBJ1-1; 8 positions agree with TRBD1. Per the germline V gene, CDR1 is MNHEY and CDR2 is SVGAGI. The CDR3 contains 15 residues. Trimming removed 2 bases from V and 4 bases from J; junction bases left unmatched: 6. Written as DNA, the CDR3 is TGTGCCAGCAGTTACCCAGGGGGCGGTATCACTGAAGCTTTCTTT. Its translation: CASSYPGGGITEAFF.

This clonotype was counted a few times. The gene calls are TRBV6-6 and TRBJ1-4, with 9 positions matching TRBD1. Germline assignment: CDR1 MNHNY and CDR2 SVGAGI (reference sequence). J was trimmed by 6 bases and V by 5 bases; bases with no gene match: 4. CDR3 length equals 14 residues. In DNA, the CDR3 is TGTGCCAGCAGTCGACAGGGGGACCATGAAAAACTGTTTTTT. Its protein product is CASSRQGDHEKLFF.

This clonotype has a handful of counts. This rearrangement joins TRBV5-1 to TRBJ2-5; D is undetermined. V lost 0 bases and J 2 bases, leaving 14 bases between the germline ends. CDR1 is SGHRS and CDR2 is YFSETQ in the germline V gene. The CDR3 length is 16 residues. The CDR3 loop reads CASSLEYLGSQETQYF. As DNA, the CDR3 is TGCGCCAGCAGCTTGGAGTACTTAGGTTCGCAAGAGACCCAGTACTTC. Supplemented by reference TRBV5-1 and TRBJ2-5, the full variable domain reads KAGVTQTPRYLIKTRGQQVTLSCSPISGHRSVSWYQQTPGQGLQFLFEYFSETQRNKGNFPGRFSGRQFSNSRSEMNVSTLELGDSALYLCASSLEYLGSQETQYFGPGTRLLVL.